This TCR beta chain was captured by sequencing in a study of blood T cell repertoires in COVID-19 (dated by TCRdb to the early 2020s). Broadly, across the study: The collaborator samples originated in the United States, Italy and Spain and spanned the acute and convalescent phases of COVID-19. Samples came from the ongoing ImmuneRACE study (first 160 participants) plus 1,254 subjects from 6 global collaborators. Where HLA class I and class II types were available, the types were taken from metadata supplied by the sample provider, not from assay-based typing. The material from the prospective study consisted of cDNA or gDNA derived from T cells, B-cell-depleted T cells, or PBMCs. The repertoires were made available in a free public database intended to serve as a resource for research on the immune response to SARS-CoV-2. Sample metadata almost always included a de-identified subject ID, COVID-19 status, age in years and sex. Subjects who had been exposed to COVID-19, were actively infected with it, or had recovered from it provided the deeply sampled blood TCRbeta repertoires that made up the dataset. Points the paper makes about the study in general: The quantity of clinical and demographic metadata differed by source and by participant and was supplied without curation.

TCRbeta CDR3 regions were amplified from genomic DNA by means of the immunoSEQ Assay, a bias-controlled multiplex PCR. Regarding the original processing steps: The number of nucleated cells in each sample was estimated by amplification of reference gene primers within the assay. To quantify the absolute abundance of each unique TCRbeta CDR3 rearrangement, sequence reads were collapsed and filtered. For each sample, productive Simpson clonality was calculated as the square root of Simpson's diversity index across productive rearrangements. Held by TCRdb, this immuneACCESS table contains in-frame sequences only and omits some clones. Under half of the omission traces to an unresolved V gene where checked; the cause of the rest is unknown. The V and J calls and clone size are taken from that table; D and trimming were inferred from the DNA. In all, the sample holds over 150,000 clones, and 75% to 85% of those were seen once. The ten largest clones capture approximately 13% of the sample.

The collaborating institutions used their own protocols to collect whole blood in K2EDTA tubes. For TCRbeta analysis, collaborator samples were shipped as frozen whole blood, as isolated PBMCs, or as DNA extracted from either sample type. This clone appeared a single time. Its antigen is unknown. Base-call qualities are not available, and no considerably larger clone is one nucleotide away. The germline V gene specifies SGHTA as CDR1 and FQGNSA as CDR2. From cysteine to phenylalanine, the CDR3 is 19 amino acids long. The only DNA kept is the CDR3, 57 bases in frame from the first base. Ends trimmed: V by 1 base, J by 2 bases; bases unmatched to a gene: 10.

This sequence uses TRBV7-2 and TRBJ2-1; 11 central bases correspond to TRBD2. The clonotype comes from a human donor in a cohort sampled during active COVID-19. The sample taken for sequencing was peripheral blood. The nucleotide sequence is TGTGCCAGCAGCTTAGGCCCGAGACTAGCGGGATCTACCTACAATGAGCAGTTCTTC. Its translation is CASSLGPRLAGSTYNEQFF.